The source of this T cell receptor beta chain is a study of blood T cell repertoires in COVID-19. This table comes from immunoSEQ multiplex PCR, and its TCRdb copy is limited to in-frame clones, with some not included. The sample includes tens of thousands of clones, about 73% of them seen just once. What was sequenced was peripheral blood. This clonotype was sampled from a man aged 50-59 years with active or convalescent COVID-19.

CDR3 sequence (DNA): TGTGCCAGCAGCTGGGTTCGGGGGGGGGCAGCAGATACGCAGTATTTT. Encoded protein: CASSWVRGGAADTQYF. The J gene is TRBJ2-3, the V gene TRBV5-4; 8 positions match TRBD2. CDR3 size: 16 residues. V lost 3 bases to trimming and J lost 4 bases; unmatched junction nucleotides: 10. Germline loops: CDR1 SGHNT, CDR2 YYREEE (reference sequence).